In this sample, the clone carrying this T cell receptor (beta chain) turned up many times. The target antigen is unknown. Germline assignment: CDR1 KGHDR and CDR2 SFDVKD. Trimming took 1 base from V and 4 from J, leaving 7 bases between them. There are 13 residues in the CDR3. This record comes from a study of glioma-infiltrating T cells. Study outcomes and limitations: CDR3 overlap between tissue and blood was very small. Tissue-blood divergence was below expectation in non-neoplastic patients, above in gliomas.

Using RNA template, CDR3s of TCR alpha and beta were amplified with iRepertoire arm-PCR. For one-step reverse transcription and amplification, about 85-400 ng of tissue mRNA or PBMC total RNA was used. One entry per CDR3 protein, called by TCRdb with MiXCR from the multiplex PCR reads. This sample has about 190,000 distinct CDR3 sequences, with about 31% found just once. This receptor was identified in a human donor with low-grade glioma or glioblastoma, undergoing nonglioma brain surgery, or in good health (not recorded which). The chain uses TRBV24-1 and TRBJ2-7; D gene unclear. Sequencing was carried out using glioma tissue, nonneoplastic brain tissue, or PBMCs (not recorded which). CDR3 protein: CATSDLTGYEQYF. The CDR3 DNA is TGTGCCACCAGTGATTTAACCGGGTACGAGCAGTACTTC.